The 17 T cell receptor beta chains reported below all come from one sample, sequenced in a study of breast tumors, draining lymph nodes, adjacent tissues. A single record per CDR3 protein comes from TCRdb applying MiXCR to the multiplex PCR reads. Here the sample spans 200,000 or so distinct CDR3 sequences, around 33% being singletons. Samples came from axillary lymph nodes draining the breast cancer. Sequencing was performed on axillary lymph node tissue. The receptor set was obtained from a female donor with breast cancer. Some clones in this sample may be carry-over from other donors' samples.

Ten or more counts support this clonotype. CDR3 protein: CASSSSLGTPGGYTF. The CDR3 nucleotides are TGTGCCAGCAGTTCCTCTCTCGGGACACCGGGTGGCTACACCTTC. This rearrangement joins TRBV28 to TRBJ1-2; possibly TRBD1 for D (6 bases). Trimming removed 4 bases at V and 7 bases at J, with 19 bases between. Germline CDR1 MDHEN, CDR2 SYDVKM. The CDR3 is 15 amino acids.

In its sample, this clonotype was seen many times. This sequence joins TRBV7-8 and TRBJ2-5; 14 bases match TRBD2. The trim removed 2 bases at V and 0 bases at J, leaving 8 bases unmatched. CDR1 and CDR2 from the germline V gene are SGHVS and FQNEAQ. This CDR3 has 19 residues. The CDR3 here is CASSLRTSGGRGYQETQYF. The CDR3 nucleotides are TGTGCCAGCAGCTTAAGGACTAGCGGGGGGAGGGGGTACCAAGAGACCCAGTACTTC. Full variable domain (rest looked up from reference TRBV7-8 and TRBJ2-5): GAGVSQSPRYKVAKRGQDVALRCDPISGHVSLFWYQQALGQGPEFLTYFQNEAQLDKSGLPSDRFFAERPEGSVSTLKIQRTQQEDSAVYLCASSLRTSGGRGYQETQYFGPGTRLLVL.

This clonotype was observed many times. This chain joins TRBV19 and TRBJ2-6; 7 bases line up with TRBD1. Germline V gene data show CDR1 as LNHDA and CDR2 as SQIVND (reference sequence). CDR3 size: 16 residues. Trimming removed 5 bases from V and 2 bases from J; junction bases left unmatched: 6. CDR3 residues: CASSDRGGAGANVLTF. The CDR3 DNA follows: TGTGCCAGTAGTGACCGAGGGGGCGCTGGGGCCAACGTCCTGACTTTC.

This clonotype was counted ten times or more. This rearrangement joins TRBV19 to TRBJ1-5; no clear D gene. The CDR3 is made up of 14 amino acids. Germline V lookup: CDR1 LNHDA, CDR2 SQIVND (reference sequence). V lost 1 base, J lost 2 bases, and 6 bases lay in between. The CDR3 nucleotides read TGTGCCAGTAGTATAGTGTCCGGCAATCAGCCCCAGCATTTT. It encodes CASSIVSGNQPQHF.

This clonotype was seen many times. The genes are TRBV3-1 and TRBJ1-2; 8 bases are shared with TRBD1. Looked up from germline, CDR1 is LGHDT and CDR2 is YNNKEL (reference sequence). The CDR3 runs to 16 residues. Trimming cost V 1 base and J 0 bases; bases outside gene matches: 4. In DNA, the CDR3 is TGTGCCAGCAGCCAAGGGGGGACAGGCGCTAACTATGGCTACACCTTC. Residues: CASSQGGTGANYGYTF.

On this clonotype: Relative to the germline gene, one junction end is altered; a read error may explain this. The chain links TRBV7-2 to TRBJ2-7; TRBD2 agrees at 9 bases. Germline V gives CDR1 SGHTA, CDR2 FQGNSA. This CDR3 comprises 16 residues. The CDR3 sequence: CASSLNPLAGTHEQHF. The CDR3 bases are TGTGCCAGCAGCTTAAATCCTCTAGCGGGAACCCACGAGCAGCACTTC.

This clonotype came up many times. This chain links TRBV4-1 with TRBJ1-2; unclear D gene. Germline V lookup: CDR1 MGHRA, CDR2 YSYEKL. This CDR3 spans 14 amino acids. The V end lost 0 bases, the J end lost 4 bases, and 9 bases lay between the germline ends. The CDR3 reads CASSQEIASYGYTF. The DNA for the CDR3 is TGCGCCAGCAGCCAAGAGATAGCGTCCTATGGCTACACCTTC.

This clonotype was seen ten or more times. At one end the junction does not follow the germline gene, possibly because of a read error. The chain employs TRBV10-3 and TRBJ2-5; D is perhaps TRBD2 (7 bases). This CDR3 region has 12 residues. Per the germline V gene, CDR1 is ENHRY and CDR2 is SYGVKD. As DNA, the CDR3 is TGTGCCGCCGCGGTGGCGGGGGCCCGCCCTACGTTC. Translation: CAAAVAGARPTF.

Note on this clonotype: The junction and the germline gene differ at one end; a read error may be behind it. The chain joins TRBV12-3 or TRBV12-4 to TRBJ2-6; perhaps D is TRBD1 or TRBD2 (5 bases each). CDR3 length: 13 amino acids. CDR3 in DNA: TGTGCCAGCAGGGAGGATGGGGCCAACGTCCTGACCTTC. Its protein product is CASREDGANVLTF.

This rearrangement joins TRBV7-9 to TRBJ1-2; no definite D call. Trimming took off 5 bases at V and 11 bases at J, with 12 bases between the two ends. The CDR3 is made up of 11 amino acids. Germline V CDR1 and CDR2: SEHNR, FQNEAQ (reference sequence). In DNA, the CDR3 is TGTGCCAGCAGCACGACTAGCGGATACACCTTC. Translated: CASSTTSGYTF.

The rearrangement links TRBV3-1 to TRBJ1-4; TRBD1 is a possible D gene (6 bases). V lost 4 bases, J lost 8 bases, and 14 bases lay in between. This CDR3 is 14 amino acids long. Germline V gene data show CDR1 as LGHDT and CDR2 as YNNKEL (reference sequence). Here the CDR3 DNA reads TGTGCCAGCAGCCGACGGGGGGCGCGGGAAAAACTGTTTTTT. Its protein is CASSRRGAREKLFF.

The V call is TRBV12-3 or TRBV12-4, the J call TRBJ2-7; D ambiguous. This CDR3 has 15 residues. Trimming removed 3 bases at V and 6 bases at J, with 18 bases between. The CDR3 protein is CASSFRSGASGEQYF. The CDR3 nucleotides read TGTGCCAGCAGTTTCCGGTCAGGAGCGTCAGGCGAGCAGTACTTC.

The chain is built from TRBV11-2 and TRBJ2-3; TRBD2 matches 11 bases. Germline CDR1 is SGHAT and CDR2 is FQNNGV. V lost 1 base, J lost 2 bases, and 17 bases stayed unmatched. The CDR3 has 21 residues. CDR3 coding DNA: TGTGCCAGCAGCTTAGTCGGGAGTGGGCTAGCGGGGGGCCGAATCACAGATACGCAGTATTTT. This translates into CASSLVGSGLAGGRITDTQYF.

This clonotype occurred many times. DNA for the CDR3: TGTGCCAGCCGCATCTTCACCCGGGGGACTAGAGGTGAAAAACTGTTTTTT. Its translation: CASRIFTRGTRGEKLFF. The chain is built from TRBV2 and TRBJ1-4, with D tentatively TRBD1 (5 bases). V shed 8 bases and J shed 7 bases, with 26 bases lying between them. Per the germline V gene, CDR1 is SNHLY and CDR2 is FYNNEI. CDR3 length: 17 residues.

To note about this clonotype: Possible read error: a much larger clone is one base away. This chain joins TRBV9 and TRBJ2-1; D gene unclear. The CDR3 is 15 amino acids. In germline, CDR1 is SGDLS, CDR2 YYNGEE. The V end lost 7 bases, the J end lost 0 bases, and 14 bases lay between the germline ends. The CDR3 DNA sequence: TGTGCCAGCGGCCCCGGAGAGTCCTCCTACAATGAGCAGTTCTTC. This sequence encodes CASGPGESSYNEQFF.

This clonotype was observed at least ten times. This rearrangement joins TRBV7-2 to TRBJ2-7; D is perhaps TRBD1 (5 bases). V was pared by 5 bases and J by 5 bases, with 13 bases between. The CDR3 has 13 amino acids. Germline values: CDR1 SGHTA, CDR2 FQGNSA. In nucleotides, the CDR3 is TGTGCCAGCAGCCCCCGACAGCCTGACGAGCAGTACTTC. Amino acids: CASSPRQPDEQYF.

The V call is TRBV20-1, the J call TRBJ1-5, with a possible D match to TRBD1 (5 bases). The CDR3 has 18 residues. CDR1 and CDR2 from the germline V gene are DFQATT and SNEGSKA (reference sequence). The germline V and J ends were trimmed by 1 base and 2 bases, with 21 bases remaining between them. In DNA form, the CDR3 reads TGCAGTGCTAGAGTAGGGGCGGGAGGGCGCGGGGGCAATCAGCCCCAGCATTTT. Its protein is CSARVGAGGRGGNQPQHF.